This TCR beta chain originates from a study of blood T cells in healthy people across ages. Together with a sample-barcoded 5' primer, a J-beta primer mix was included in a second PCR lasting about 7 to 12 cycles. TCRdb reanalysed the 5' RACE reads using MiXCR and keeps one entry per CDR3 protein. The sample yields 1.5 million or so distinct CDR3 sequences, 42% seen once. This clonotype has more than one count but fewer than ten. Per germline, CDR1 LGHDT and CDR2 YNNKEL (reference sequence). The V and J ends lost 3 bases and 5 bases respectively, with 8 bases between them. This CDR3 has 12 residues. The donors, aged roughly 6 to 100, were healthy Caucasians from Russia. For every donor, a draw yielded around 10 milliliters of peripheral blood.

V is TRBV3-1 and J is TRBJ2-7; D call uncertain. The receptor's source is a woman aged 18-29 years in good health. Sample: blood. The chain's CDR3 is CASSHSLNEQYF. The CDR3, as DNA: TGTGCCAGCAGCCACAGCCTAAACGAGCAGTACTTC.